This T cell receptor beta chain is from a study of cytomegalovirus exposure and HLA in healthy donors. The study's findings and limits: The study recorded 164 TCR beta chains that were cytomegalovirus-associated.

For this clone: Its antigen is as yet unknown.

Researchers ran the PCR with 60 Vbeta and 13 Jbeta primers. The table came from immunoSEQ multiplex PCR; TCRdb's copy has only in-frame clones and leaves some out. The sample has tens of thousands of clones, about four fifths seen once. Sequences were obtained from PBMCs. The sequence was obtained from a woman aged 40 to 50 in good health and CMV-seronegative.

The CDR3 reads CASSPGQGVFNYGYTF. CDR3 coding DNA: TGTGCCAGTAGTCCGGGACAGGGGGTATTTAACTATGGCTACACCTTC. The rearrangement uses TRBV19 and TRBJ1-2, with 11 bases identical to TRBD1. V was clipped by 5 bases and J by 1 base; unmatched bases: 6. CDR1 is LNHDA and CDR2 is SQIVND in the germline V gene (reference sequence). The CDR3 extends over 16 amino acids.